This passage covers 20 T cell receptor beta chains from one sample sequenced in a study of metastatic and nonmetastatic thyroid tumors. Until they underwent thyroid surgery, no patient had received any treatment. TCRdb reprocessed the PCR reads using MiXCR. This sample has 30,000 to 40,000 clones, with approximately 15% found just once. The source material was blood. Receptors originate from a female donor with papillary thyroid cancer or a benign thyroid nodule (not recorded which). Some clones in this sample may be carry-over from other donors' samples.

Many counts were recorded for this clone. This chain links TRBV9 with TRBJ2-5; no reliable D call. The V gene lost 5 bases and the J gene lost 4 bases, with 18 bases spanning the gap. This CDR3 contains 15 residues. Germline V gives CDR1 SGDLS, CDR2 YYNGEE. The CDR3 region is CASSPGGGLGETQYF. In DNA form, the CDR3 reads TGTGCCAGCAGTCCGGGTGGCGGTCTGGGAGAGACCCAGTACTTC.

This clone appeared many times. The chain recombines TRBV6-5 with TRBJ2-5; D gene uncertain. V was clipped by 2 bases and J by 1 base, with 5 bases between them. This CDR3 is built from 13 residues. CDR1 is MNHEY and CDR2 is SVGAGI in the germline V gene. CDR3 amino acids: CASSYGIQETQYF. CDR3 bases: TGTGCCAGCAGTTACGGGATCCAAGAGACCCAGTACTTC.

This clone occurred many times. The chain is built from TRBV7-3 and TRBJ1-6; D remains ambiguous. This CDR3 has 15 amino acids. V shed 0 bases and J shed 4 bases, with 7 bases lying between them. The germline gives CDR1 SGHTA, CDR2 FQGTGA. The CDR3 region has the DNA TGTGCCAGCAGCTTAACCGGCAGTTATAATTCACCCCTCCACTTT. Translating gives CASSLTGSYNSPLHF.

This clone was seen ten or more times. The chain carries TRBV12-5 and TRBJ2-7; D gene unclear. The CDR3 runs 15 residues. V was pared by 0 bases and J by 0 bases, with 9 bases between. Germline V gene sequence: CDR1 LGHNT, CDR2 FRNRAP. The CDR3 region is CASGLVRDNSYEQYF. CDR3 sequence (DNA): TGTGCTAGTGGTTTGGTACGAGATAACTCCTACGAGCAGTACTTC.

This clone was counted at least ten times. The rearrangement links TRBV5-5 to TRBJ1-1; TRBD1 aligns across 9 bases. Germline CDR1 and CDR2: SGHKS and YYEKEE (reference sequence). This CDR3 spans 13 amino acids. Trimming cost V 4 bases and J 4 bases; bases outside gene matches: 2. CDR3 protein: CASSADRGTEAFF. The CDR3 coding sequence is TGTGCCAGCAGCGCGGACAGGGGCACTGAAGCTTTCTTT.

This clone was seen at least ten times. The rearrangement joins TRBV20-1 to TRBJ2-1, with 7 nucleotides matching TRBD2. Looked up from germline, CDR1 is DFQATT and CDR2 is SNEGSKA (reference sequence). The CDR3 runs to 14 residues. The CDR3 nucleotides are TGCAGGGGCGGGCCTAGCGGATTATACAATGAGCAGTTCTTC. Its protein is CRGGPSGLYNEQFF.

This clone was observed many times. The V and J genes are TRBV7-2 and TRBJ2-2, with 9 bases identical to TRBD1. The V segment lost 5 bases and the J segment 5 bases; nucleotides outside the gene matches: 6. The CDR3 is 15 amino acids. Per germline, CDR1 SGHTA and CDR2 FQGNSA. The CDR3 DNA reads TGTGCCAGCAGCACTCGGACAGGGGAAACCGGGGAGCTGTTTTTT. Protein product: CASSTRTGETGELFF. The whole variable domain, remainder taken from reference TRBV7-2 and TRBJ2-2, is GAGVSQSPSNKVTEKGKDVELRCDPISGHTALYWYRQSLGQGLEFLIYFQGNSAPDKSGLPSDRFSAERTGGSVSTLTIQRTQQEDSAVYLCASSTRTGETGELFFGEGSRLTVL.

This clone was detected ten times or more. This chain joins TRBV7-2 and TRBJ2-2; tentative D call: TRBD2 (5 bases). Germline CDR1 and CDR2: SGHTA and FQGNSA. This CDR3 is 14 amino acids long. V was trimmed by 2 bases and J by 8 bases, leaving 12 bases between them. The DNA of the CDR3 is TGTGCCAGCAGCTTAATCAGGTCGGGGGGGGAGCTGTTTTTT. Amino acids: CASSLIRSGGELFF.

This clone was seen at least ten times. The J gene is TRBJ2-5, the V gene TRBV7-9, with a possible D match to TRBD1 (7 bases). Germline CDR1 reads SEHNR; CDR2 reads FQNEAQ (reference sequence). Between the trimmed V and J ends, which lost 0 bases and 5 bases, there was a span of 13 bases. The CDR3 loop spans 15 amino acids. DNA for the CDR3: TGTGCCAGCAGCTTAGCCCAGGGGGGTCGGGAGACCCAGTACTTC. This sequence encodes CASSLAQGGRETQYF.

This clone was found a few times. A much larger clone differs from this one at a single base, so this may be a read error. V is TRBV11-2 and J is TRBJ2-2, with a tentative D call TRBD1 (5 bases). V was pared by 4 bases and J by 1 base, with 13 bases between. CDR1 is SGHAT, CDR2 FQNNGV, per germline. This CDR3 has 16 residues. The CDR3 is CASSSEVRENTGELFF. The CDR3 DNA reads as TGTGCCAGCAGCTCTGAGGTCAGGGAGAACACCGGGGAGCTGTTTTTT.

For this clone: One base away lies a much larger clone, so this may be a sequencing read error. The rearrangement links TRBV11-2 to TRBJ2-5; the match to TRBD2 covers 7 bases. Germline V CDR1 and CDR2: SGHAT, FQNNGV. This CDR3 contains 15 residues. CDR3 amino acids: CASSLDRSGGETRYF. The CDR3 DNA is TGTGCCAGCAGCTTAGATCGTTCGGGAGGCGAGACCCGGTACTTC.

The chain has TRBV11-2 and TRBJ2-2; no definite D call. The V gene lost 1 base and the J gene lost 6 bases, with 6 bases spanning the gap. This CDR3 has 13 residues. Germline V gene lookup returns CDR1 SGHAT and CDR2 FQNNGV. The CDR3 protein is CASSLGTPGELFF. Written as DNA, the CDR3 is TGTGCCAGCAGCTTAGGGACCCCCGGGGAGCTGTTTTTT.

This clone has at least ten counts. The J gene is TRBJ2-1, the V gene TRBV28; D may be TRBD1 (6 bases). Trimming pared 3 bases from V and 6 bases from J, leaving 12 bases between. From germline, CDR1 is MDHEN and CDR2 SYDVKM. The CDR3 totals 14 residues. Here the CDR3 DNA reads TGTGCCAGCAGTTTTGGTCAGGGGAGCAATGAGCAGTTCTTC. Residues: CASSFGQGSNEQFF.

This rearrangement joins TRBV20-1 to TRBJ2-7, with D possibly being TRBD1 (6 bases). The germline V and J ends were trimmed by 6 bases and 8 bases, with 17 bases remaining between them. CDR1 and CDR2 from the germline V gene are DFQATT and SNEGSKA (reference sequence). The CDR3 extends over 12 amino acids. The DNA of the CDR3 is TGCAGTGCCTCCGGACAGCCTCCAAAGCAGTACTTC. It yields the protein CSASGQPPKQYF.

The gene calls are TRBV5-8 and TRBJ1-3; 7 nucleotides line up with TRBD1. The CDR3 consists of 16 residues. Germline V gene lookup returns CDR1 SGHTS and CDR2 YDEGEE. V was pared by 4 bases and J by 1 base, with 8 bases of the junction left unmatched. CDR3 sequence: CASSVQGFRSGNTIYF. The CDR3 bases are TGTGCCAGCAGCGTACAGGGGTTCCGATCTGGAAACACCATATATTTT. The variable domain in full, completed from reference TRBV5-8 and TRBJ1-3, reads EAGVTQSPTHLIKTRGQQATLRCSPISGHTSVYWYQQALGLGLQFLLWYDEGEERNRGNFPPRFSGRQFPNYSSELNVNALELEDSALYLCASSVQGFRSGNTIYFGEGSWLTVV.

This clone was seen more than once but under ten times. CDR3: CASGRAGTSYEQYF. In DNA form, the CDR3 reads TGTGCCAGCGGCCGAGCGGGAACCTCCTACGAGCAGTACTTC. The rearrangement joins TRBV6-1 to TRBJ2-7, with 7 nucleotides matching TRBD2. Trimming cost V 8 bases and J 0 bases; bases outside gene matches: 7. The CDR3 is 14 residues long. Germline V gives CDR1 MNHNS, CDR2 SASEGT.

This clone was observed at least ten times. The chain carries TRBV19 and TRBJ1-4; D unresolved. CDR3 size: 14 residues. Between the trimmed V and J ends, which lost 9 bases and 0 bases, there was a span of 11 bases. The germline CDR1 and CDR2 sequences are LNHDA and SQIVND (reference sequence). The CDR3 is CASRPAATNEKLFF. Written as DNA, the CDR3 is TGTGCCAGCCGCCCAGCAGCAACTAATGAAAAACTGTTTTTT. The variable domain in full, with the rest retrieved from reference TRBV19 and TRBJ1-4, is DGGITQSPKYLFRKEGQNVTLSCEQNLNHDAMYWYRQDPGQGLRLIYYSQIVNDFQKGDIAEGYSVSREKKESFPLTVTSAQKNPTAFYLCASRPAATNEKLFFGSGTQLSVL.

This clone was seen repeatedly, ten times or more. The chain uses TRBV5-1 and TRBJ1-1; no definite D call. The CDR3 has 13 residues. The V gene lost 5 bases and the J gene lost 3 bases, with 11 bases spanning the gap. Germline lookup yields CDR1 SGHRS and CDR2 YFSETQ. The CDR3 sequence is CASRLGRDTEAFF. DNA of the CDR3: TGCGCCAGCAGACTTGGCCGGGACACTGAAGCTTTCTTT.

This clone appeared many times. V gene TRBV3-1 combines with J gene TRBJ1-2; D might be TRBD1 (6 bases). CDR1 is LGHDT, CDR2 YNNKEL, per germline (reference sequence). This CDR3 is built from 14 residues. The V end was cut by 7 bases, the J end by 8 bases, with 20 bases between. Here the CDR3 reads CASTRRQASQGYTF. In DNA form, the CDR3 reads TGTGCCAGCACGAGAAGACAGGCTTCTCAGGGCTACACCTTC.

This clone was seen only a few times. Sequence at one end of the junction differs from germline and may be a read error. The chain employs TRBV6-1 and TRBJ2-5; TRBD2 agrees at 7 bases. Germline CDR1 and CDR2: MNHNS and SASEGT. The CDR3 sequence is 15 residues long. The CDR3 here is CASSGRAGVRETHYF. Here the CDR3 DNA reads TGTGCCAGCAGTGGGCGGGCGGGGGTACGGGAGACCCATTACTTC.